The clone carrying this T cell receptor beta chain was observed a handful of times. Between the trimmed V and J ends, which lost 3 bases and 5 bases, there was a span of 11 bases. This CDR3 comprises 13 residues. Germline V gene data show CDR1 as SNHLY and CDR2 as FYNNEI. This sample stems from a study of blood T cell repertoires in COVID-19. Study as a whole: Both acute and convalescent COVID-19 samples were obtained from the United States, Italy and Spain.

Produced via immunoSEQ multiplex PCR; TCRdb's table is partial and in-frame only. Of about 420,000 clones in the sample, 85% to 90% were seen once. The chain couples TRBV2 to TRBJ2-7; D may be TRBD1 (5 bases). The clonotype comes from a man between 18 and 29 years old with COVID-19, enrolled during active disease. The sequenced sample was peripheral blood. DNA of the CDR3: TGTGCCAGCAGTGAGCAGGGCGTGGACGAGCAGTACTTC. It encodes CASSEQGVDEQYF.